Detailed here is one T cell receptor beta chain. This clonotype occurred many times. The antigen it binds to is not known. No base quality values were provided; no much bigger clone lies one nucleotide off. This record belongs to a study of T cells in Graves' hyperthyroidism and ophthalmopathy (dated by TCRdb to between 2018 and 2021). General notes on the study: Peripheral blood was collected at initial diagnosis, before any treatment. TCR V-J signatures able to tell the groups apart were searched for in a discovery cohort of 95 or so patients, of whom roughly 42 had Graves' ophthalmopathy and under 65 had stable Graves' hyperthyroidism. An independent validation cohort of around 19 hyperthyroidism patients and about 16 patients who later progressed to ophthalmopathy tested prospective prediction of ophthalmopathy. The roughly 91 discovery patients were randomly divided into training and test sets at a 7:3 ratio. In addition, the study compared T-cell repertoires in thyroid tissue and in blood from about 6 Graves' hyperthyroidism patients. Once sampling was done, hyperthyroidism patients were given methimazole at a starting dose of 30 mg daily, whereas ophthalmopathy patients were given high-dose intravenous methylprednisolone. TCR Vbeta CDR3 sequencing of fewer than 150 peripheral blood samples (over 40 ophthalmopathy, around 80 hyperthyroidism and about 17 progressor patients) is reported in the paper. Study-wide conclusions, independent of this receptor: A model built on a 13 V-J signature distinguished ophthalmopathy from stable hyperthyroidism, reaching around 90% sensitivity and 81.08% specificity in cross-validation and 80%/75% in testing. No statistical method was used to set the sample size in advance, and investigators knew the group allocation. In validation, progression to ophthalmopathy was predicted by the model with almost 71% sensitivity and 72% to 80% specificity, a median of about 6 months before onset. Most expanded thyroid clonotypes (frequency above 0.001) were also found in blood, which suggests that blood repertoires may mirror thyroid immune responses.

CDR3 length: 15 amino acids, cysteine to phenylalanine. Just the 45-base CDR3 DNA is kept, in frame starting at base 1. According to the germline V gene (reference sequence), CDR1 reads LGHDT and CDR2 reads YNNKEL. The germline V end is reduced by 3 bases and the J end by 9 bases; junction bases left unmatched: 7. Stable Graves' hyperthyroidism was defined as the absence of progression to ophthalmopathy over 18 months of follow-up. Hyperthyroidism patients were newly diagnosed, had a disease duration of under 2 months, and were aged 18 to 65 years. The study excluded patients with uncontrolled infections, other autoimmune diseases, pregnancy or lactation. Diagnoses were based on clinical symptoms, serum thyroxine and TRAb, thyroid ultrasound and orbital computed tomography. Ficoll-Paque density gradient centrifugation was used to isolate PBMCs from around 9.1 ml of fresh peripheral blood. Total RNA was extracted with Trizol reagent, and quality was checked on an Agilent 2100 Bioanalyzer.

TCR beta CDR3 regions were amplified from RNA transcripts. The TCR CDR3 was subjected to a first round of RT-PCR using the HTBI primer set and the Qiagen OneStep RT-PCR kit. Libraries were constructed in a second round of multiplex PCR, after which size selection and purification were carried out. Libraries were sequenced paired-end with 100 bp reads on an Illumina HiSeq2000. In the authors' own workflow: SOAPnuke was used to process the raw data, with reads discarded if the reads contained adapters or uncalled bases, had a mean Phred below 15, or lacked an exact constant-primer or identifier match. COPE v1.2.5 was used to merge high-quality paired reads, and clonotypes were defined as unique nucleotide sequences. Clonotypes were aligned to IMGT TRBV, TRBD and TRBJ reference segments using MiTCR v1.1. The analysis was restricted to V-J combinations with a frequency above 0.0001, which together covered 99% to 99.2% of the repertoires. The TCS score was defined as the ratio of F50 (clonal expansion) to E x V (chaos), calculated using BLOSUM62-based TCRdist between CDR3 peptides within each V-J. Welch's t-statistics and random forest reduced 514 V-J features to roughly 13, which were used in a naive Bayes classifier (R e1071). TCRdb applied fastp at Q25 and MiXCR to the public reads, then kept only in-frame beta chains. Rows are combined by CDR3 protein, so each entry shows the most common genes and DNA. TCRdb's processing, not the authors', yielded these V and J calls. The sample includes 550,000 to 600,000 distinct CDR3 sequences, with around 17% observed a single time. 15% to 20% of the sample is held by the ten biggest clonotypes.

This receptor chain uses TRBV3-1 and TRBJ2-1; TRBD2 matches 11 bases in the middle. The clonotype was recovered from a woman aged 18-29 years with Graves' hyperthyroidism. The material sequenced was blood. CDR3 loop: CASSQTSGIGGEQFF. The DNA sequence is given as TGTGCCAGCAGCCAGACTAGCGGGATTGGGGGTGAGCAGTTCTTC.